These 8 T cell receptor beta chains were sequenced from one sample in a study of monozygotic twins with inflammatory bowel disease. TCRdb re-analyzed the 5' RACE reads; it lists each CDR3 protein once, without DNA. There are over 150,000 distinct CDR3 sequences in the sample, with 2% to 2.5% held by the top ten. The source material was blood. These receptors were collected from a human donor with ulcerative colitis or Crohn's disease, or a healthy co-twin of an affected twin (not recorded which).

CDR3 sequence: CASSLGGPGELFF. V usage is TRBV12-3 or TRBV12-4 and J usage is TRBJ2-2. The CDR3 sequence is 13 residues long.

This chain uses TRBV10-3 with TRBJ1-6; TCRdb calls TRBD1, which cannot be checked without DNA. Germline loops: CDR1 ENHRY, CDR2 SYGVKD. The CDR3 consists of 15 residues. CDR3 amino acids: CAISPGTAYNSPLHF.

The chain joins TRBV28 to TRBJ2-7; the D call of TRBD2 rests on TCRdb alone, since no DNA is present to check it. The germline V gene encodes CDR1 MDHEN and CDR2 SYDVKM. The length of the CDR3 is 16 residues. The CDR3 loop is CASSSLSGSVLYEQYF. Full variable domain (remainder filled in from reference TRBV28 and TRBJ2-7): DVKVTQSSRYLVKRTGEKVFLECVQDMDHENMFWYRQDPGLGLRLIYFSYDVKMKEKGDIPEGYSVSREKKERFSLILESASTNQTSMYLCASSSLSGSVLYEQYFGPGTRLTVT.

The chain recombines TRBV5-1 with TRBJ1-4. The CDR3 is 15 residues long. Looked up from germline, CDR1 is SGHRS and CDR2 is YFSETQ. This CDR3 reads CASSSGPATNEKLFF.

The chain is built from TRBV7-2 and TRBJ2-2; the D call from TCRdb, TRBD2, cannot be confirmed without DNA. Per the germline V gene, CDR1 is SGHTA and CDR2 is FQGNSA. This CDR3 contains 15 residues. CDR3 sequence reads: CASSLMAGNTGELFF.

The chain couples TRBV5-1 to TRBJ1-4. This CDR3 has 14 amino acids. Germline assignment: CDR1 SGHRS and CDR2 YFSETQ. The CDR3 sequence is CASSWDRAREKLFF.

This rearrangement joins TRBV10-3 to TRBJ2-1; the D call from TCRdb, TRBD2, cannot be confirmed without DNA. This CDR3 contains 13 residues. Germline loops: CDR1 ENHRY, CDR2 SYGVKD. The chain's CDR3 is CAINRGGDNEQFF.

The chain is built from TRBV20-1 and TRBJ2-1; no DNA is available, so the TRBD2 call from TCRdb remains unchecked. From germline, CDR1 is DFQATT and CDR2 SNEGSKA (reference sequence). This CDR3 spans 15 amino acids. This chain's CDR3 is CSADSGTSGVNEQFF.